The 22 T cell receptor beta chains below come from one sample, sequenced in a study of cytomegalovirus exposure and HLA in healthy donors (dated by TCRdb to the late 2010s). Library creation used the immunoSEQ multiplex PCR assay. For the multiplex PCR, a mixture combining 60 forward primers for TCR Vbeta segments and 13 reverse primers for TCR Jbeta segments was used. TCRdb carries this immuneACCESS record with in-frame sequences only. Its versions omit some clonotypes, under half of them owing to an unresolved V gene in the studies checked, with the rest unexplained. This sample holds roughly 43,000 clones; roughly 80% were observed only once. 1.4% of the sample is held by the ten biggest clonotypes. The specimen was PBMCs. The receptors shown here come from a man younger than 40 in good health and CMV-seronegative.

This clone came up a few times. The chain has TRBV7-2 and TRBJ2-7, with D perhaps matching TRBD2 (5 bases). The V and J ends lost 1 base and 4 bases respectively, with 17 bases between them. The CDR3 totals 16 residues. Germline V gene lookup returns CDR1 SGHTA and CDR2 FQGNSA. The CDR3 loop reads CASSLVLASPLYEQYF. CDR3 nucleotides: TGTGCCAGCAGCTTAGTTTTGGCTAGCCCTTTATACGAGCAGTACTTC. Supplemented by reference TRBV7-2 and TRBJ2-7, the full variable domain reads GAGVSQSPSNKVTEKGKDVELRCDPISGHTALYWYRQSLGQGLEFLIYFQGNSAPDKSGLPSDRFSAERTGGSVSTLTIQRTQQEDSAVYLCASSLVLASPLYEQYFGPGTRLTVT.

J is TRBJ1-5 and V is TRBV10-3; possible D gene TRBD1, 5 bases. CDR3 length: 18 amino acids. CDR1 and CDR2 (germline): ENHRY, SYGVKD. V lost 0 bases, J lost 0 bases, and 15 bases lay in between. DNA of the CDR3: TGTGCCATCAGTGAGTCTGCTTGGGGCCCGTATAGCAATCAGCCCCAGCATTTT. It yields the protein CAISESAWGPYSNQPQHF.

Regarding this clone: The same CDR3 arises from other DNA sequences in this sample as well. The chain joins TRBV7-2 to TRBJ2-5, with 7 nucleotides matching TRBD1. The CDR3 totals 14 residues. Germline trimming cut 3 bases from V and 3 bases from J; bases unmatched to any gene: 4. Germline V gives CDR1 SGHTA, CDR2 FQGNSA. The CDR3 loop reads CASSFNRGKETQYF. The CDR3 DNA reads TGTGCCAGCAGCTTTAACAGGGGAAAAGAGACCCAGTACTTC.

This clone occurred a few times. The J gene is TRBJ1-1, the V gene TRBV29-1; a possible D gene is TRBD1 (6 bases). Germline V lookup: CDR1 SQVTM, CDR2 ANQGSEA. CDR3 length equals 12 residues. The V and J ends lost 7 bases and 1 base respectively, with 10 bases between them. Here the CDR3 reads CSGGQTNTEAFF. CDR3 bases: TGCAGCGGTGGACAGACGAACACTGAAGCTTTCTTT.

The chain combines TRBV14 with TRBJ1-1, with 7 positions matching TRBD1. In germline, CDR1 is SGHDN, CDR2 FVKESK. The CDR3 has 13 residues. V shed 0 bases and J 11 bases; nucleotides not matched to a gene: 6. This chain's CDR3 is CASSQEVGTEAFF. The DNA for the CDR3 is TGTGCCAGCAGCCAAGAGGTAGGGACAGAGGCTTTCTTT.

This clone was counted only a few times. The CDR3 reads CASSEDRVVPLHF. The CDR3 DNA is TGTGCCAGCAGTGAAGACAGGGTGGTACCCCTCCACTTT. J is TRBJ1-6 and V is TRBV2; D perhaps matches TRBD1 (6 bases). The CDR3 is made up of 13 amino acids. Germline V lookup: CDR1 SNHLY, CDR2 FYNNEI. Between the trimmed V and J ends, which lost 1 base and 12 bases, there was a span of 10 bases.

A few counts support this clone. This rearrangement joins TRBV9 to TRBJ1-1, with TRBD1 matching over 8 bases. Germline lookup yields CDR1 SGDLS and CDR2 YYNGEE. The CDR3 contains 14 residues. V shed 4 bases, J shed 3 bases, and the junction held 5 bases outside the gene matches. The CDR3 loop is CASSTRDRYTEAFF. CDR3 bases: TGTGCCAGCAGCACCCGGGACAGGTACACTGAAGCTTTCTTT.

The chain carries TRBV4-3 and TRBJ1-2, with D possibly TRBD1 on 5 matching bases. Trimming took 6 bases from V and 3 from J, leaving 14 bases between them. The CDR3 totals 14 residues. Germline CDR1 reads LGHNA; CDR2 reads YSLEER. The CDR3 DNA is TGCGCCAGCAGAAGGACATTGGGCGACTATGGCTACACCTTC. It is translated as CASRRTLGDYGYTF.

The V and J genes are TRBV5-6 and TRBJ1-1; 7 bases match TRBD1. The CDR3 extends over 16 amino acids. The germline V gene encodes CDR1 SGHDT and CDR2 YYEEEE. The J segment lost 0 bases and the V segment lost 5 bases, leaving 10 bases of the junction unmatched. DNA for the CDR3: TGTGCCAGCAGGTATGGGGCGGGACAGATGAACACTGAAGCTTTCTTT. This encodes CASRYGAGQMNTEAFF.

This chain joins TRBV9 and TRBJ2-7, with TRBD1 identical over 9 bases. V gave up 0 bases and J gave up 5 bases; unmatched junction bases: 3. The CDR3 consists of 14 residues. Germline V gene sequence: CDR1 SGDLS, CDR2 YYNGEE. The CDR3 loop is CASSVGDRVDEQYF. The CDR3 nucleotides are TGTGCCAGCAGCGTAGGGGACAGGGTTGACGAGCAGTACTTC. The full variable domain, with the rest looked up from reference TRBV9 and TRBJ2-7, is DSGVTQTPKHLITATGQRVTLRCSPRSGDLSVYWYQQSLDQGLQFLIQYYNGEERAKGNILERFSAQQFPDLHSELNLSSLELGDSALYFCASSVGDRVDEQYFGPGTRLTVT.

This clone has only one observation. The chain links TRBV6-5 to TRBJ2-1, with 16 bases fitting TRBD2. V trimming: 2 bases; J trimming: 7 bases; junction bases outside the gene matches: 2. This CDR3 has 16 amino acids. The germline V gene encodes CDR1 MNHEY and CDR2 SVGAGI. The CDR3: CASSYPGLAGGNEQFF. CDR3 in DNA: TGTGCCAGCAGTTACCCGGGACTAGCGGGAGGGAATGAGCAGTTCTTC.

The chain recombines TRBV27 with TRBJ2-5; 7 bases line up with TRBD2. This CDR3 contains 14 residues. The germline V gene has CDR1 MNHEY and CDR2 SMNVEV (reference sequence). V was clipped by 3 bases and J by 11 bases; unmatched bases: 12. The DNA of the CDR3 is TGTGCCAGCAGTTTGGGGGGGGTGTTAGGGAAACAGTACTTC. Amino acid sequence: CASSLGGVLGKQYF.

The CDR3 here is CASSRGDYGYTF. DNA of the CDR3: TGTGCCAGCAGCCGGGGGGACTATGGCTACACCTTC. V and J are TRBV7-9 and TRBJ1-2, with D perhaps TRBD1 (5 bases). The germline V gene has CDR1 SEHNR and CDR2 FQNEAQ (reference sequence). Deletions cut 5 bases from V and 3 bases from J, with 7 bases between. This CDR3 is built from 12 residues.

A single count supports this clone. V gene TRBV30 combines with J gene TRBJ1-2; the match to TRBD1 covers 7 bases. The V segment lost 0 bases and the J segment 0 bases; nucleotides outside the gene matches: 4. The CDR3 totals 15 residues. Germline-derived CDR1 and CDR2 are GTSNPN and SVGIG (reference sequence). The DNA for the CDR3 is TGTGCCTGGAGTGTAGGGGGCCGAGCTAACTATGGCTACACCTTC. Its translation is CAWSVGGRANYGYTF.

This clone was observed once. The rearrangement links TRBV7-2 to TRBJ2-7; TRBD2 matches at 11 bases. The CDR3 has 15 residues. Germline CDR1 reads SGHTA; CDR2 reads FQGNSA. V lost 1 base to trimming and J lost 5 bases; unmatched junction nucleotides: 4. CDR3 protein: CASSLVVAGGNEQYF. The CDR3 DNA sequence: TGTGCCAGCAGCTTAGTAGTAGCGGGAGGGAACGAGCAGTACTTC.

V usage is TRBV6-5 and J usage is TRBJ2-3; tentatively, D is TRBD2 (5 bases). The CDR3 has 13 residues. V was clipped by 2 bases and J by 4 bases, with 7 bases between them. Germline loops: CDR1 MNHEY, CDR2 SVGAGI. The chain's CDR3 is CASSYVRADTQYF. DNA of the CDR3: TGTGCCAGCAGTTACGTGAGGGCAGATACGCAGTATTTT.

In nucleotides, the CDR3 is TGTGCCAGCAGGCGGACAGCAACCTCCTACGAGCAGTACTTC. As protein: CASRRTATSYEQYF. The rearrangement links TRBV28 to TRBJ2-7, with D tentatively TRBD1 (6 bases). The CDR3 runs 14 residues. Germline assignment: CDR1 MDHEN and CDR2 SYDVKM. Trimming pared 6 bases from V and 0 bases from J, leaving 12 bases between.

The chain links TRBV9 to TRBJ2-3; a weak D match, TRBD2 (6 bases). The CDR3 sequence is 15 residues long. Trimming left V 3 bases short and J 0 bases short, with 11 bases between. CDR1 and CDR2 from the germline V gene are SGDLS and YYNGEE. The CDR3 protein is CASSEGSGSTDTQYF. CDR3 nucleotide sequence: TGTGCCAGCAGCGAGGGTAGCGGAAGCACAGATACGCAGTATTTT. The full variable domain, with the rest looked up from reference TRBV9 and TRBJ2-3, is DSGVTQTPKHLITATGQRVTLRCSPRSGDLSVYWYQQSLDQGLQFLIQYYNGEERAKGNILERFSAQQFPDLHSELNLSSLELGDSALYFCASSEGSGSTDTQYFGPGTRLTVL.

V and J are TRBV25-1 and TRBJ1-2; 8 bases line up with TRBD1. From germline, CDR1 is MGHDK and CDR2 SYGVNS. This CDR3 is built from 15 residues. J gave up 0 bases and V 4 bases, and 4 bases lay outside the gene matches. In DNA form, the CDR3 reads TGTGCCAGCAGTGGCCCGGACAGGGCTAACTATGGCTACACCTTC. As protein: CASSGPDRANYGYTF.

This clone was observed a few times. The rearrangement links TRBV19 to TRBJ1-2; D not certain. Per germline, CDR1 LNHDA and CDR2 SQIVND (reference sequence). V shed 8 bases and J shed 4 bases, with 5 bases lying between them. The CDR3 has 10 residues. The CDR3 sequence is CASGSYGYTF. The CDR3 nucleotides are TGTGCCAGTGGGAGCTATGGCTACACCTTC.

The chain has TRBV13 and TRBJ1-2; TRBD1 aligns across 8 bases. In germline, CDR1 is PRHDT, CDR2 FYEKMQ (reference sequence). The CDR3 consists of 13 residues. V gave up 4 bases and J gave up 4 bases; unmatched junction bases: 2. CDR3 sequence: CASSSDRGYGYTF. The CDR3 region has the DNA TGTGCCAGCAGCTCAGACAGGGGCTATGGCTACACCTTC.

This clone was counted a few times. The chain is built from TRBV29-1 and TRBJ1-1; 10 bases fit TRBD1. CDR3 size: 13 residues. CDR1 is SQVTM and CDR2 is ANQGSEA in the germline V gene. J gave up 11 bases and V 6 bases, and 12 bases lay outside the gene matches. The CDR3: CSVAGQGGGRAFF. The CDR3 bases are TGCAGCGTAGCCGGACAGGGGGGGGGTAGGGCTTTCTTT.